The 8 T cell receptor beta chains below were found in one sample sequenced in a study of cytomegalovirus exposure and HLA in healthy donors. Profiling relied on immunoSEQ multiplex PCR, and the TCRdb table lists in-frame clones only, not all of them. The sample holds some 100,000 clones, roughly 90% seen once. Input material: PBMCs. Source of these receptors: a woman aged 18-29 years in good health and CMV-seronegative.

The chain employs TRBV7-9 and TRBJ2-2, with a possible D match to TRBD1 (6 bases). Germline V gene lookup returns CDR1 SEHNR and CDR2 FQNEAQ (reference sequence). This CDR3 is 14 amino acids long. The ends were cut back, 5 bases at V and 5 bases at J, with 12 bases in the middle. In DNA, the CDR3 is TGTGCCAGCAGCCGCCCAGGGGATACCGGGGAGCTGTTTTTT. Translating it yields CASSRPGDTGELFF.

The V gene is TRBV5-1, the J gene TRBJ2-7; D is perhaps TRBD1 (7 bases). Trimming took off 0 bases at V and 4 bases at J, with 14 bases between the two ends. The CDR3 covers 15 residues. The V gene's germline CDR1 is SGHRS and CDR2 YFSETQ. In nucleotides, the CDR3 is TGCGCCAGCAGCTTGGAGGCAGGGGGGCTTTACGAGCAGTACTTC. Translation: CASSLEAGGLYEQYF.

V gene TRBV7-2 combines with J gene TRBJ2-2; 9 bases are shared with TRBD1. V shed 4 bases and J 5 bases; nucleotides not matched to a gene: 5. CDR3 length: 15 amino acids. Germline CDR1 is SGHTA and CDR2 is FQGNSA. The CDR3 is CASSYDRGGTGELFF. CDR3 bases: TGTGCCAGCAGCTACGACAGGGGGGGTACCGGGGAGCTGTTTTTT.

V and J are TRBV5-6 and TRBJ2-7, with D uncertain. The V and J ends lost 3 bases and 4 bases respectively, with 14 bases between them. This CDR3 is built from 14 residues. Per the germline V gene, CDR1 is SGHDT and CDR2 is YYEEEE. The CDR3 DNA follows: TGTGCCAGCAGCTCGGGTCACTCCCTTTACGAGCAGTACTTC. Translation: CASSSGHSLYEQYF.

This chain links TRBV28 with TRBJ2-1; 7 bases match TRBD1. CDR3 size: 13 residues. Germline CDR1 MDHEN, CDR2 SYDVKM. Trimming at V came to 6 bases and at J to 7 bases, leaving 6 bases not matched to a gene. The CDR3 nucleotides are TGTGCCAGCAGATCTATACAGGGGAATGAGCAGTTCTTC. This translates into CASRSIQGNEQFF.

This rearrangement joins TRBV9 to TRBJ2-2, with D maybe TRBD1 (6 bases). The germline V gene encodes CDR1 SGDLS and CDR2 YYNGEE. Trimming shortened V by 0 bases and J by 7 bases, and 10 bases separated the two germline ends. This CDR3 region has 14 residues. The CDR3: CASSVEPRGGELFF. As DNA, the CDR3 is TGTGCCAGCAGCGTAGAACCCAGGGGCGGGGAGCTGTTTTTT.

The chain links TRBV15 to TRBJ1-5; TRBD1 matches 9 bases. The CDR3 is 18 amino acids. Trimming removed 5 bases from V and 3 bases from J; junction bases left unmatched: 14. The germline CDR1 and CDR2 sequences are LNHNV and YYDKDF (reference sequence). The CDR3 coding sequence is TGTGCCACCAGCCCCTACACCCGGGACAGGGTACCCAATCAGCCCCAGCATTTT. It translates to CATSPYTRDRVPNQPQHF.

This chain links TRBV7-8 with TRBJ1-2; no firm D call. V lost 3 bases and J lost 0, with 20 bases in between. Germline V gene sequence: CDR1 SGHVS, CDR2 FQNEAQ. The CDR3 loop spans 18 amino acids. CDR3 DNA sequence: TGTGCCAGCAGCTTCCTAGACGCAGCCCACTTAGCTAACTATGGCTACACCTTC. Amino acid sequence: CASSFLDAAHLANYGYTF.